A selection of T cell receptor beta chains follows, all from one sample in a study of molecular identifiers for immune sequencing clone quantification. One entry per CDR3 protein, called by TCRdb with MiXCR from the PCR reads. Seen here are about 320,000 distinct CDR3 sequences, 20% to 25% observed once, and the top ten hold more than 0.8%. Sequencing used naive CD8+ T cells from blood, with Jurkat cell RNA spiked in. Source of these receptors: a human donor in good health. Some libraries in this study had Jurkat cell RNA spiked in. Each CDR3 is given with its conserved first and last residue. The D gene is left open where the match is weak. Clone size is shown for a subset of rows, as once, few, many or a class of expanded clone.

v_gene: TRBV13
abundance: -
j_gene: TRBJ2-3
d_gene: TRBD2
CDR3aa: CASSIGLAVTDTQYF
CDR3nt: TGTGCCAGCAGCATCGGACTAGCGGTTACAGATACGCAGTATTTT

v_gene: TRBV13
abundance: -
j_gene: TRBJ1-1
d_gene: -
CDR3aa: CASSSRSGGLNTEAFF
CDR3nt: TGTGCCAGCAGCTCCCGTTCGGGGGGACTGAACACTGAAGCTTTCTTT

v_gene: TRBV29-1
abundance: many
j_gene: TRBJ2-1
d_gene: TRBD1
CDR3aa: CSAKHTGVSNEQFF
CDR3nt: TGCAGCGCCAAACATACAGGGGTGAGCAATGAGCAGTTCTTC

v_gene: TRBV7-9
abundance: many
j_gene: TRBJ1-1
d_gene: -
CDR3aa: CASSSPLPPLNTEAFF
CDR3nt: TGTGCCAGCAGCTCCCCTCTCCCGCCATTGAACACTGAAGCTTTCTTT

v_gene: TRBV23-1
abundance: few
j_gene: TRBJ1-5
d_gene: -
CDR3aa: CASSQSPVDPGSHKVDSNQPQHF
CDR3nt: TGCGCCAGCAGTCAATCCCCGGTTGACCCAGGCTCCCATAAGGTTGATAGCAATCAGCCCCAGCATTTT

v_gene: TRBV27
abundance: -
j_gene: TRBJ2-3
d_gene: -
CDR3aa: CASSLSEPDTQYF
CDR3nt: TGTGCCAGCAGTTTATCAGAACCAGATACGCAGTATTTT

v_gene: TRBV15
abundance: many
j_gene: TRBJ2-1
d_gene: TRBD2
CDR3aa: CATSRDGGLGRDEQFF
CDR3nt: TGTGCCACCAGCAGAGATGGGGGACTAGGTAGGGATGAGCAGTTCTTC

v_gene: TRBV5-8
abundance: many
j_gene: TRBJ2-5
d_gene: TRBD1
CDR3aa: CASSLGTGSGETQYF
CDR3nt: TGTGCCAGCAGCTTGGGGACAGGGTCTGGGGAGACCCAGTACTTC

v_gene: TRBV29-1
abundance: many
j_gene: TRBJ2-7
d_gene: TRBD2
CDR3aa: CSVLKGAGGYEQYF
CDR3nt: TGCAGCGTTTTGAAGGGAGCGGGAGGTTACGAGCAGTACTTC

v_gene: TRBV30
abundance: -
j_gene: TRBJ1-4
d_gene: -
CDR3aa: CAWSVLLVNEKLFF
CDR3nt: TGTGCCTGGAGTGTACTACTGGTAAATGAAAAACTGTTTTTT

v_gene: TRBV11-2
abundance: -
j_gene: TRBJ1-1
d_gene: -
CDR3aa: CASSLGAVRANTEAFF
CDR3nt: TGTGCCAGCAGCTTAGGGGCGGTCAGGGCGAACACTGAAGCTTTCTTT

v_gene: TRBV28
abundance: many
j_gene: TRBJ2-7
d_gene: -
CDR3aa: CASSSEGSERPLYEQYF
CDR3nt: TGTGCCAGCAGTTCCGAAGGTTCGGAGAGACCCCTGTACGAGCAGTACTTC

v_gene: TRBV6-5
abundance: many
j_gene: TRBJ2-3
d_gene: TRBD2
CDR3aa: CASSYSQAGGTDTQYF
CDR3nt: TGTGCCAGCAGTTACTCGCAAGCGGGGGGTACAGATACGCAGTATTTT

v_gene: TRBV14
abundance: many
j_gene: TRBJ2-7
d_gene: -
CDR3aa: CASSLRGHYEQYF
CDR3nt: TGTGCCAGCAGCCTACGGGGGCACTACGAGCAGTACTTC

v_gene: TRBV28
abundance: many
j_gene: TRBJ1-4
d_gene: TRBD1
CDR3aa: CASRLQGLHGKGEKLFF
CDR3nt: TGTGCCAGCAGACTACAGGGGTTGCATGGAAAAGGGGAAAAACTGTTTTTT

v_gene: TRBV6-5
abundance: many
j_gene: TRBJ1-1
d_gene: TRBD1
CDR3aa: CASSQPGQGNTEAFF
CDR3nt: TGTGCCAGCAGTCAACCGGGACAGGGGAACACTGAAGCTTTCTTT

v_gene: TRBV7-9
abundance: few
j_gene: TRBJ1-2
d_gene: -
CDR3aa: CASGPGGGHGYTF
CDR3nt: TGTGCCAGCGGACCTGGGGGGGGGCACGGCTACACCTTC

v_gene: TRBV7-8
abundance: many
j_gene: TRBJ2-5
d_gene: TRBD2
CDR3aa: CASSLVGGLAGGQETQYF
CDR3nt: TGTGCCAGCAGCTTAGTTGGGGGGCTAGCGGGGGGGCAAGAGACCCAGTACTTC

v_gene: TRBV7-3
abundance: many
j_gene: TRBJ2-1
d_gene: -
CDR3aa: CASSMTGLDPLYNEQFF
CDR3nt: TGTGCCAGCAGCATGACGGGGCTTGATCCACTTTACAATGAGCAGTTCTTC

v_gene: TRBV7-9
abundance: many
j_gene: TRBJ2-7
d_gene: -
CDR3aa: CASSSGYYYEQYF
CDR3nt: TGTGCCAGCAGCTCAGGATACTACTACGAGCAGTACTTC

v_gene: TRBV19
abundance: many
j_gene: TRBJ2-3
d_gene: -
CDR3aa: CASSTTGVDTQYF
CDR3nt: TGTGCCAGTAGTACAACCGGGGTCGATACGCAGTATTTT

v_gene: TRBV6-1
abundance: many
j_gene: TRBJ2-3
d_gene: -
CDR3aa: CASSEVDTQYF
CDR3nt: TGTGCCAGCAGTGAGGTAGATACGCAGTATTTT

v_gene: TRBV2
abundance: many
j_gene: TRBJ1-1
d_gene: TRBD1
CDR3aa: CASSFGQGPEAFF
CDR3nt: TGTGCCAGCAGCTTTGGACAGGGCCCTGAAGCTTTCTTT

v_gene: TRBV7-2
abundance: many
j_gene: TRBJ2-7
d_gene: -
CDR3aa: CASSFGHDERRYEQYF
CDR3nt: TGTGCCAGCAGCTTCGGACACGACGAGAGACGCTACGAGCAGTACTTC

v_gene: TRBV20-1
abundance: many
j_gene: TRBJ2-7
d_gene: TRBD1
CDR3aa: CSVGQGADYEQYF
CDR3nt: TGCAGTGTAGGACAGGGGGCTGATTACGAGCAGTACTTC

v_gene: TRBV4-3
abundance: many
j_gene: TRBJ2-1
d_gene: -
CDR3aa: CASSQDDRPYNEQFF
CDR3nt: TGCGCCAGCAGCCAAGATGACAGGCCCTACAATGAGCAGTTCTTC

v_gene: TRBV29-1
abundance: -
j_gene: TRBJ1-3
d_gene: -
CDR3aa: CSVEVAENTIYF
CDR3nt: TGCAGCGTTGAAGTGGCTGAAAACACCATATATTTT

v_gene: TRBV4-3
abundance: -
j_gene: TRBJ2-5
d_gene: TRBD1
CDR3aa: CASSQGTGLSQETQYF
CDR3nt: TGCGCCAGCAGCCAGGGGACAGGGTTATCCCAAGAGACCCAGTACTTC

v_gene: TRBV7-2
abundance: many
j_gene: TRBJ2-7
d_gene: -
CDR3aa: CASSWGQGTYEQYF
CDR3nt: TGTGCCAGCAGCTGGGGGCAAGGAACCTACGAGCAGTACTTC

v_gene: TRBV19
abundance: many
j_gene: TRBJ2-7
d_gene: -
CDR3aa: CASGKGLTYEQYF
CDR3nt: TGTGCCAGTGGGAAGGGACTTACCTACGAGCAGTACTTC